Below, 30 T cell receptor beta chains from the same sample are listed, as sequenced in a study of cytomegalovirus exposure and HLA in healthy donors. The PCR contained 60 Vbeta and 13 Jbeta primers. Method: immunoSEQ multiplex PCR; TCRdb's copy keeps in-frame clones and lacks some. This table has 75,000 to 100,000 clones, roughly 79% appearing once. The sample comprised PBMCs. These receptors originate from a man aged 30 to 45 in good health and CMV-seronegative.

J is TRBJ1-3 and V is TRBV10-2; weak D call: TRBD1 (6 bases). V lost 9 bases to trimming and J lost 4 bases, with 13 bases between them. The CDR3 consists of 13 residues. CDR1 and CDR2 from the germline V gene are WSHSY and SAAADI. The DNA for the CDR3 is TGCGCCAGTAAACAGGGTATCGGAAACACCATATATTTT. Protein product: CASKQGIGNTIYF.

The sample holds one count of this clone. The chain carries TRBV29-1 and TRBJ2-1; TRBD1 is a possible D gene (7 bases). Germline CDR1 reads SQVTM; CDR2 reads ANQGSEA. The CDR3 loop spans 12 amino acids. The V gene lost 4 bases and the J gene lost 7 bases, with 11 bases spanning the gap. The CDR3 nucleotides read TGCAGCGTTGTTGCAGGGGGGAATGAGCAGTTCTTC. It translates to CSVVAGGNEQFF.

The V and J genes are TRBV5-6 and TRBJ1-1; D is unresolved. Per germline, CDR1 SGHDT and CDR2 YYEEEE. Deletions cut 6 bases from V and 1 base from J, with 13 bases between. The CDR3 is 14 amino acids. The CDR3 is CASIGRVQNTEAFF. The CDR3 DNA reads TGTGCCAGCATCGGGAGGGTACAGAACACTGAAGCTTTCTTT.

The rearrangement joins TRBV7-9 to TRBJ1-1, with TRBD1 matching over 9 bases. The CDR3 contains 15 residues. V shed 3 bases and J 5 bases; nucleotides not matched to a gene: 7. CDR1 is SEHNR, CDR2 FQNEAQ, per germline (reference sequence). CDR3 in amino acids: CASSFRGQGRTEAFF. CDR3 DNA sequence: TGTGCCAGCAGCTTTCGGGGACAGGGAAGGACTGAAGCTTTCTTT.

CDR3 DNA: TGTGCCAGCAGTTACCCTGCACACCCAGAAGCTTTCTTT. The encoded protein is CASSYPAHPEAFF. The rearrangement uses TRBV6-5 and TRBJ1-1, with D unclear. The CDR3 loop spans 13 amino acids. Between the trimmed V and J ends, which lost 2 bases and 8 bases, there was a span of 12 bases. CDR1 and CDR2 (germline): MNHEY, SVGAGI.

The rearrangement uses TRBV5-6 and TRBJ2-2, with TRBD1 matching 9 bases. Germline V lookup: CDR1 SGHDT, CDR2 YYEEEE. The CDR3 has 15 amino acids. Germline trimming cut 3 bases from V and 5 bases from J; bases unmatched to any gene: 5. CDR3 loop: CASSSGTGRTGELFF. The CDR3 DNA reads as TGTGCCAGCAGCTCTGGGACAGGGAGAACCGGGGAGCTGTTTTTT.

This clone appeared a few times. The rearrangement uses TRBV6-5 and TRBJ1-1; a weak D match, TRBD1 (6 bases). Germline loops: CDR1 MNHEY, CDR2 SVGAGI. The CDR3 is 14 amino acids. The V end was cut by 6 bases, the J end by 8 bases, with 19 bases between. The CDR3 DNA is TGTGCCAGCAGCCCGACGGGGGGGCCACGGGAAGCTTTCTTT. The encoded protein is CASSPTGGPREAFF.

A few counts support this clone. CDR3 DNA sequence: TGTGCCAGCAGTGGGGGCTACGGTAGCAATCAGCCCCAGCATTTT. This translates into CASSGGYGSNQPQHF. The chain couples TRBV25-1 to TRBJ1-5; D might be TRBD1 (5 bases). Trimming left V 4 bases short and J 0 bases short, with 10 bases between. Looked up from germline, CDR1 is MGHDK and CDR2 is SYGVNS. The CDR3 extends over 15 amino acids. The whole variable domain, remainder taken from reference TRBV25-1 and TRBJ1-5, is EADIYQTPRYLVIGTGKKITLECSQTMGHDKMYWYQQDPGMELHLIHYSYGVNSTEKGDLSSESTVSRIRTEHFPLTLESARPSHTSQYLCASSGGYGSNQPQHFGDGTRLSIL.

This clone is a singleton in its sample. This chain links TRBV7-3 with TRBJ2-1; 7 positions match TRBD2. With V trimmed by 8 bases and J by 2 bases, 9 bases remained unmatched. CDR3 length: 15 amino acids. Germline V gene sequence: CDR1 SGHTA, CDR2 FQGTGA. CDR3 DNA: TGTGCCAGCGGCTACGGCGGGACTACCTACAATGAGCAGTTCTTC. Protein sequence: CASGYGGTTYNEQFF.

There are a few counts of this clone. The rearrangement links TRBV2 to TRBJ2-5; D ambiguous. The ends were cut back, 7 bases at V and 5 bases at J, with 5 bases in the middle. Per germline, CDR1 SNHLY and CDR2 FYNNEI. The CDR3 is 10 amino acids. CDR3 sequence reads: CASMGETQYF. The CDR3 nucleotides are TGTGCCAGCATGGGCGAGACCCAGTACTTC.

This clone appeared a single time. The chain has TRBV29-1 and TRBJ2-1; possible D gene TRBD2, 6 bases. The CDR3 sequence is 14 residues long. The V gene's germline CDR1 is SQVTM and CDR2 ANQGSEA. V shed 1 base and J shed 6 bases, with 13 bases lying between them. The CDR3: CSVEGRAVFNEQFF. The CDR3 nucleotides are TGCAGCGTTGAAGGGAGGGCAGTTTTCAATGAGCAGTTCTTC.

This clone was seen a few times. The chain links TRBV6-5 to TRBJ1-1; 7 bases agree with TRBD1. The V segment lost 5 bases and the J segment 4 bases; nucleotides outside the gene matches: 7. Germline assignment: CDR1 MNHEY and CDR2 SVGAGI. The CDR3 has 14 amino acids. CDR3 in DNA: TGTGCCAGCAGTGGAGGGGGCGAATCCACTGAAGCTTTCTTT. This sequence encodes CASSGGGESTEAFF.

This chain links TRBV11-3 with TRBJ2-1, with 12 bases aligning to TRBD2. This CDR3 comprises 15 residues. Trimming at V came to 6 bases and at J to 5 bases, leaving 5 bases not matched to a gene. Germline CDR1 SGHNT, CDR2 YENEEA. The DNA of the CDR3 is TGTGCCAGCAGACTAGCGGGAGGACTTAACAATGAGCAGTTCTTC. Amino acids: CASRLAGGLNNEQFF.

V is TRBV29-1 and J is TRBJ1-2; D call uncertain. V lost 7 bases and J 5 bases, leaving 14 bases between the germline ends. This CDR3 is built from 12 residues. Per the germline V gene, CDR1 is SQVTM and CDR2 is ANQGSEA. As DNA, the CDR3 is TGCAGCGGCGCCAAAGTTGGTTATGGCTACACCTTC. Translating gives CSGAKVGYGYTF.

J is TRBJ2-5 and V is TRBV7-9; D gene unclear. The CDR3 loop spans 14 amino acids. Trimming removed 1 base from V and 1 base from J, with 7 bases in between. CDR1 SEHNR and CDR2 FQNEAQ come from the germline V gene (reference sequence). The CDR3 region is CASSLEEIQETQYF. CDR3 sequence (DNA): TGTGCCAGCAGCTTAGAAGAGATCCAAGAGACCCAGTACTTC.

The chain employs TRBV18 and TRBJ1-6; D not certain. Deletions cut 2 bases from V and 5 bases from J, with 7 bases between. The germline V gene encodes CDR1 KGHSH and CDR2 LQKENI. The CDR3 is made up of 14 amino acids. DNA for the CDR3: TGTGCCAGCTCACCAGGGCGGGATAATTCACCCCTCCACTTT. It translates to CASSPGRDNSPLHF.

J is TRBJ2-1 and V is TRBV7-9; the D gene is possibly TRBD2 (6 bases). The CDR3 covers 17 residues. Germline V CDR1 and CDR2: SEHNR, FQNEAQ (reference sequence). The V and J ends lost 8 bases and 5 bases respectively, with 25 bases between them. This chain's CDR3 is CASLYPAGQRGDNEQFF. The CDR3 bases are TGTGCCAGCCTCTACCCGGCGGGGCAAAGGGGCGACAATGAGCAGTTCTTC.

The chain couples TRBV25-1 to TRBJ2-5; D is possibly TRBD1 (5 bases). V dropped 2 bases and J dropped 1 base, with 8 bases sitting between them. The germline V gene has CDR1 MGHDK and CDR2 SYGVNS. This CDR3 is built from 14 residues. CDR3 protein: CASSERDSQETQYF. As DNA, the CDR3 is TGTGCCAGCAGTGAAAGAGACAGCCAAGAGACCCAGTACTTC.

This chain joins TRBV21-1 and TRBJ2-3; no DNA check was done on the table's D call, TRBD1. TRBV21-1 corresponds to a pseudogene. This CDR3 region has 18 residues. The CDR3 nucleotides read TGTGCCAGCAGCAAACACAACCTCCCGGGACAGAACACAGATACGCAGTATTTT. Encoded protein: CASSKHNLPGQNTDTQYF.

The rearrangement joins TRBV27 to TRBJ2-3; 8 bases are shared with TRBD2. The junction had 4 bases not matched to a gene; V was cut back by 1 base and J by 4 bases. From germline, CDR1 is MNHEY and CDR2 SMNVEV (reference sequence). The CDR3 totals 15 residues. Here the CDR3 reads CASSLLAGSPDTQYF. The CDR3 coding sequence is TGTGCCAGCAGTTTATTAGCGGGATCACCAGATACGCAGTATTTT.

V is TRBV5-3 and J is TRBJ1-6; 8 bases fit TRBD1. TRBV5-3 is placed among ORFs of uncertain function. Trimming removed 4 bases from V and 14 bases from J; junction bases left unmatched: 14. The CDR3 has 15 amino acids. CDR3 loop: CARSRPGQENRALHF. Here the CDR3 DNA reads TGTGCCAGAAGCCGGCCGGGACAGGAGAATAGGGCCCTCCACTTT.

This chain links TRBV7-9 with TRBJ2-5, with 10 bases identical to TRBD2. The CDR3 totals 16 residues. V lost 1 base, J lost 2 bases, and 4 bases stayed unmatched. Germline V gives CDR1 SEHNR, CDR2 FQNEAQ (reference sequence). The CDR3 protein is CASSLGTAGGQETQYF. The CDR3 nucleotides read TGTGCCAGCAGCTTAGGTACAGCGGGGGGGCAAGAGACCCAGTACTTC.

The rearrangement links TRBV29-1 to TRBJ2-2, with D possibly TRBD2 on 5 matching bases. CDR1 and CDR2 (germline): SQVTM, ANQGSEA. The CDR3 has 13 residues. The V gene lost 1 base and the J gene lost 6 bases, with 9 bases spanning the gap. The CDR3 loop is CSVEAYGAGELFF. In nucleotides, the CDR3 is TGCAGCGTTGAAGCATACGGGGCCGGGGAGCTGTTTTTT.

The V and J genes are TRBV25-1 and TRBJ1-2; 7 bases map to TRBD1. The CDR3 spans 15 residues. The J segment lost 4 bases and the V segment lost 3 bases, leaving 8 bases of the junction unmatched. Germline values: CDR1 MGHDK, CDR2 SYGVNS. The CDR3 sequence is CASSDGTEGVYGYTF. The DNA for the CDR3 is TGTGCCAGCAGTGACGGGACAGAAGGAGTCTATGGCTACACCTTC.

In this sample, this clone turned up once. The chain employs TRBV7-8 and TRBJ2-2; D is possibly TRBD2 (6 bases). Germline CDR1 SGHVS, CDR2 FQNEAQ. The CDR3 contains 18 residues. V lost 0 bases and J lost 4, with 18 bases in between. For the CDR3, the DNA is TGTGCCAGCAGCTTAGCCTGGTCGGCGGGAACGGGCACCGGGGAGCTGTTTTTT. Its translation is CASSLAWSAGTGTGELFF.

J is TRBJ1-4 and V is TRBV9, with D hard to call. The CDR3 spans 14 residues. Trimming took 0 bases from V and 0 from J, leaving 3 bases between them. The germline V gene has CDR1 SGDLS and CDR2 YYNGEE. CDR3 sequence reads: CASSVGPTNEKLFF. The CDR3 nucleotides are TGTGCCAGCAGCGTAGGGCCAACTAATGAAAAACTGTTTTTT.

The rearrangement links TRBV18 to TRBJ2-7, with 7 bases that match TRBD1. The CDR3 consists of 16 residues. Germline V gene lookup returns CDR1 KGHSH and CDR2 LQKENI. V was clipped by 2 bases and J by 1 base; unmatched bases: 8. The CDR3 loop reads CASSPSGQRTSYEQYF. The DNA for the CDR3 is TGTGCCAGCTCACCATCGGGACAGAGGACATCCTACGAGCAGTACTTC.

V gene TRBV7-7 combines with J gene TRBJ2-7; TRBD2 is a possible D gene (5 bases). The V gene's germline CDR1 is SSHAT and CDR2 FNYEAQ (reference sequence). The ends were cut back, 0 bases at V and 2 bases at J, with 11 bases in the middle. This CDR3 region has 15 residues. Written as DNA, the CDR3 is TGTGCCAGCAGCTTAGCGGTGGGAGCGGCCTACGAGCAGTACTTC. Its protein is CASSLAVGAAYEQYF.

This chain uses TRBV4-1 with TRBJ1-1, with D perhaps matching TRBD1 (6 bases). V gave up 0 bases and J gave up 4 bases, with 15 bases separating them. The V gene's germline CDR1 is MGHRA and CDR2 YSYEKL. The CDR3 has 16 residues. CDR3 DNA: TGCGCCAGCAGCCAAGAATGGGGGCCACTGAGCACTGAAGCTTTCTTT. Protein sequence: CASSQEWGPLSTEAFF.

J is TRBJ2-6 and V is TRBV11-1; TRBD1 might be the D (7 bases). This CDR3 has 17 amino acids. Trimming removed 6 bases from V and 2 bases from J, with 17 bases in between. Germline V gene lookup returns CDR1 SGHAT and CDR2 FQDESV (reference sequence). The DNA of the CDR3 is TGTGCCAGCAGTCAAACCCGCGGGACAGCTGGGGCCAACGTCCTGACTTTC. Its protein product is CASSQTRGTAGANVLTF.